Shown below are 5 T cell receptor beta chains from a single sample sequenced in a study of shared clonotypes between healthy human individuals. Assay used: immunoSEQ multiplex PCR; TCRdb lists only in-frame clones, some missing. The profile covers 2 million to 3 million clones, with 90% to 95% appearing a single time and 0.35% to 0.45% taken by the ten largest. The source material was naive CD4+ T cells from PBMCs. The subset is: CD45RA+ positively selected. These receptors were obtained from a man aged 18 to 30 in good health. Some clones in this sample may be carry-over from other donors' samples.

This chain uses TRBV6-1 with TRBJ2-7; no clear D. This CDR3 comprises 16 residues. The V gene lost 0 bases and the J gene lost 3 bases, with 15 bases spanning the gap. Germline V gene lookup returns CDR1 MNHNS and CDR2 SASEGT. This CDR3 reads CASSEAPRTTHYEQYF. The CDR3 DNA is TGTGCCAGCAGTGAAGCTCCACGCACAACCCACTACGAGCAGTACTTC.

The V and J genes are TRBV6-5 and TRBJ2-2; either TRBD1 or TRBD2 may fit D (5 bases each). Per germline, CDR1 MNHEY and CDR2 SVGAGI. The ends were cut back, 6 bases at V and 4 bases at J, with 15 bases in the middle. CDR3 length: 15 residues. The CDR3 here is CASRKGDGRTGELFF. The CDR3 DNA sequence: TGTGCCAGCAGAAAAGGGGACGGACGCACCGGGGAGCTGTTTTTT.

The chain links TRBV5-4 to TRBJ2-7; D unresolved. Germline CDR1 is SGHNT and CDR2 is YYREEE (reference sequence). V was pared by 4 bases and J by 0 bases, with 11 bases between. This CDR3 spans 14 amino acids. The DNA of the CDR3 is TGTGCCAGCAGCCGAACCGAATTCTCCTACGAGCAGTACTTC. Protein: CASSRTEFSYEQYF.

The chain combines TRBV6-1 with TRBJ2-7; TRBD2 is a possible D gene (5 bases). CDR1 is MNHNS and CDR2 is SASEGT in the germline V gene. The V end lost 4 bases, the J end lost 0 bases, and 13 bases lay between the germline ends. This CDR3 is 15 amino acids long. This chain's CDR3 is CASSGLAPSSYEQYF. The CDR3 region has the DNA TGTGCCAGCAGTGGGCTAGCCCCTAGCTCCTACGAGCAGTACTTC.

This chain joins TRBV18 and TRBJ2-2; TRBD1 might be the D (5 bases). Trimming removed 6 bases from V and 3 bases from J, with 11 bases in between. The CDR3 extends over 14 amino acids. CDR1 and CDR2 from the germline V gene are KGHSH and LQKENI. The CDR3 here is CASSQIQDTGELFF. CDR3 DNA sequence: TGTGCCAGCTCGCAGATACAGGACACCGGGGAGCTGTTTTTT.